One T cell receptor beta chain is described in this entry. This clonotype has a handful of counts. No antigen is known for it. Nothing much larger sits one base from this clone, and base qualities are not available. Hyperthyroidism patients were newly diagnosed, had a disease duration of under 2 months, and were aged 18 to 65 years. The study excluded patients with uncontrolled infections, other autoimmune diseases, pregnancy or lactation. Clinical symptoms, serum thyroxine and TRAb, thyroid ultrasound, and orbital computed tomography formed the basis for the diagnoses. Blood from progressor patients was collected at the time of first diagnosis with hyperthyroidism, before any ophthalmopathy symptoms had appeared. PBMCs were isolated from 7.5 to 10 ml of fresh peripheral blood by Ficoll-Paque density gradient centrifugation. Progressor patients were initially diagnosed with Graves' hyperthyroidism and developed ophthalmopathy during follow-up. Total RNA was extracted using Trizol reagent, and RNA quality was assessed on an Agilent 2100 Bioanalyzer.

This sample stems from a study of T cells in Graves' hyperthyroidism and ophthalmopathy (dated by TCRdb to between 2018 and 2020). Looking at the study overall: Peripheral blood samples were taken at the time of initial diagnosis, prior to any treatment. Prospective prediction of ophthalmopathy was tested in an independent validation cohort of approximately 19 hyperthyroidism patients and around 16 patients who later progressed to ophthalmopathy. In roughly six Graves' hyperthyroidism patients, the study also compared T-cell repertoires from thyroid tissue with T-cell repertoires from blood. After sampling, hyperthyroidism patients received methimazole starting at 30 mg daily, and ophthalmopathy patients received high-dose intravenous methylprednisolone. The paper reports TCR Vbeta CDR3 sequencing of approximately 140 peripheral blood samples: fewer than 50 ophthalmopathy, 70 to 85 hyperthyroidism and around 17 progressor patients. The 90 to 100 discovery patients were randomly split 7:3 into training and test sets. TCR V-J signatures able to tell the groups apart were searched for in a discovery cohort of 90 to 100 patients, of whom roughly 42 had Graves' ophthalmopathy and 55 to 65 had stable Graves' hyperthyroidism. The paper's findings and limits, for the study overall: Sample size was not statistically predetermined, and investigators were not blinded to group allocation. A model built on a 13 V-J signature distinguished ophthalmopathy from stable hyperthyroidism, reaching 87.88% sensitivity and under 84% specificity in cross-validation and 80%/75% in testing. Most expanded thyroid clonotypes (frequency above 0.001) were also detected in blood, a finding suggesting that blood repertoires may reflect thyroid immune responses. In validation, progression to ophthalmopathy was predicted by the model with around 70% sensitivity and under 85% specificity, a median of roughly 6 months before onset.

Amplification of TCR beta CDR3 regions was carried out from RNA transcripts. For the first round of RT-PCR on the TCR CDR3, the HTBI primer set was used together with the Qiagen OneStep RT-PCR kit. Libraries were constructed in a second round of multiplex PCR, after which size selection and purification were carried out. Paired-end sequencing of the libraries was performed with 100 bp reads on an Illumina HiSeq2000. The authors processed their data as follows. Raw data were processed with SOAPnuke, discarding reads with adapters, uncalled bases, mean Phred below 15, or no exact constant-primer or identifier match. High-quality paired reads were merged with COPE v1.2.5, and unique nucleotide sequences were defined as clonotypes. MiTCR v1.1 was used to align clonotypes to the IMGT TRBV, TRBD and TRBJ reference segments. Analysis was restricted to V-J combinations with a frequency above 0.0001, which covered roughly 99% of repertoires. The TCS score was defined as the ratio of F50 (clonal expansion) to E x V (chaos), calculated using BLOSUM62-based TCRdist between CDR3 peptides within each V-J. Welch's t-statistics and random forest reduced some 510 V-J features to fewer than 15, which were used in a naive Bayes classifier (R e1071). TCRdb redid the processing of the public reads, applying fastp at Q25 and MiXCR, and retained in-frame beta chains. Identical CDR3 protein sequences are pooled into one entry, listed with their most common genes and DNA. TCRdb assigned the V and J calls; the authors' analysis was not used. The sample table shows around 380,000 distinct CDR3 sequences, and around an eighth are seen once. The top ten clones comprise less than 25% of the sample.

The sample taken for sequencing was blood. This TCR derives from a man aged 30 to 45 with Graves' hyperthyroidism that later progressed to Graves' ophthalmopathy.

Here is the DNA: TGTGCCAGCACCAAAAGGAGGGAAGCCAAAAACATTCAGTACTTC. This encodes CASTKRREAKNIQYF. This receptor chain uses TRBV7-9 and TRBJ2-4; the D gene is perhaps TRBD2, from 6 matching bases. From its cysteine to its phenylalanine, the CDR3 spans 15 amino acids. Kept here is only the CDR3 DNA, which spans 45 bases and is read in frame from base 1. The germline V gene (reference sequence) supplies CDR1 SEHNR and CDR2 FQNEAQ. Trimming removed 7 bases from V and 0 bases from J, leaving 13 bases between the germline ends.